This TCR beta chain comes out of a study of cytomegalovirus exposure and HLA in healthy donors. Study details: A subsequent analysis reported that the 120 or so validation repertoires were produced on the same platform that had also been used for the roughly 710 first-cohort repertoires.

A note on this clone: The antigen remains undetermined.

CDR3 length equals 12 residues. The V and J ends lost 5 bases and 2 bases respectively, with 6 bases between them. Germline V CDR1 and CDR2: WSHSY, SAAADI. Overall study findings and caveats: Researchers counted 150 to 200 TCR beta chains as cytomegalovirus-associated.

Assay used: immunoSEQ multiplex PCR; TCRdb lists only in-frame clones, some missing. The table includes about 130,000 clones, nearly 90% detected once. The chain joins TRBV10-2 to TRBJ1-1; D unresolved. The clonotype originates from a woman between 18 and 30 years old in good health and CMV-seropositive. Sample: PBMCs. CDR3: CASSSGNTEAFF. The CDR3 DNA reads as TGCGCCAGCAGTTCAGGTAACACTGAAGCTTTCTTT.